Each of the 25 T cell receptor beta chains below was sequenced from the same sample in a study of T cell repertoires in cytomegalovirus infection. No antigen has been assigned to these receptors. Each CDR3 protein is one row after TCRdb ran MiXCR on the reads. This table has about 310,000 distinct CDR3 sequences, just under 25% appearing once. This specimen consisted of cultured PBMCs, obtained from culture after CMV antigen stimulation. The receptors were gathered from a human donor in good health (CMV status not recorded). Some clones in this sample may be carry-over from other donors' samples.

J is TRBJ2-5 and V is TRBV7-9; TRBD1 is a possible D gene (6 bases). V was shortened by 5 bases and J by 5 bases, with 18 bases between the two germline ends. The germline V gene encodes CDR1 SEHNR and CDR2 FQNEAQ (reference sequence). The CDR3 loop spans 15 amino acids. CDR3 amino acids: CASSPTGLLQETQYF. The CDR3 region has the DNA TGTGCCAGCAGCCCCACAGGGTTGCTACAGGAGACCCAGTACTTC. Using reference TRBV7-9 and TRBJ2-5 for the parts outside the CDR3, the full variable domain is DTGVSQNPRHKITKRGQNVTFRCDPISEHNRLYWYRQTLGQGPEFLTYFQNEAQLEKSRLLSDRFSAERPKGSFSTLEIQRTEQGDSAMYLCASSPTGLLQETQYFGPGTRLLVL.

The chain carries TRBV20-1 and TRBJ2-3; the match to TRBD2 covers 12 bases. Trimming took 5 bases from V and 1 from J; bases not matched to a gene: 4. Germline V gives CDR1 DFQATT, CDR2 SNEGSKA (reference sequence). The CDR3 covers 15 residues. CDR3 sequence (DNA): TGCAGTGCTCCAAGGACTAGCGGGGGCACAGATACGCAGTATTTT. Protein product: CSAPRTSGGTDTQYF.

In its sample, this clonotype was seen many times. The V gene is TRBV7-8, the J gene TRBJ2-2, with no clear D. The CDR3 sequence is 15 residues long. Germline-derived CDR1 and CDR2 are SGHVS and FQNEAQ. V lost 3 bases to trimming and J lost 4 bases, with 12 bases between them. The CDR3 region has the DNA TGTGCCAGCAGCTTGCGAACAGAAAGCACCGGGGAGCTGTTTTTT. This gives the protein CASSLRTESTGELFF.

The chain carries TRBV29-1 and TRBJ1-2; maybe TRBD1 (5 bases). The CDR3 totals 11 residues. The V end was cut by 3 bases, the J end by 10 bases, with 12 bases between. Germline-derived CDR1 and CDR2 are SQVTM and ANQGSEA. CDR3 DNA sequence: TGCAGCGTTGAGCGGCAGGGAGACTACACCTTC. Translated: CSVERQGDYTF.

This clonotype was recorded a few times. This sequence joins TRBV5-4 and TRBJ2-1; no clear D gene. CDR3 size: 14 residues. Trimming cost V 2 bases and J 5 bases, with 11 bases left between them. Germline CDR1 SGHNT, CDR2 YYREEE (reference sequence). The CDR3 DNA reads TGTGCCAGCAGCTTCGGGCTAAATAACAATGAGCAGTTCTTC. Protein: CASSFGLNNNEQFF.

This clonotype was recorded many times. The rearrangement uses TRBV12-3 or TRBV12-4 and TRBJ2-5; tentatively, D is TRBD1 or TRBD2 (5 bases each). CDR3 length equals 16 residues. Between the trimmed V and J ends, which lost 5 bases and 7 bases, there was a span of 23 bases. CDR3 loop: CASSHGTGPPARTQYF. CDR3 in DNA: TGTGCCAGCAGTCACGGCACGGGACCCCCTGCGAGGACCCAGTACTTC.

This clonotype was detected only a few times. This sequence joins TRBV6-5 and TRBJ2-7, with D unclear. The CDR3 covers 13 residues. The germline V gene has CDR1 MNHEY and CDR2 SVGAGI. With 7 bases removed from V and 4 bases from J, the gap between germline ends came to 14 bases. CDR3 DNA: TGTGCCAGCACCCAAAGTGGAACTTACGAGCAGTACTTC. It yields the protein CASTQSGTYEQYF.

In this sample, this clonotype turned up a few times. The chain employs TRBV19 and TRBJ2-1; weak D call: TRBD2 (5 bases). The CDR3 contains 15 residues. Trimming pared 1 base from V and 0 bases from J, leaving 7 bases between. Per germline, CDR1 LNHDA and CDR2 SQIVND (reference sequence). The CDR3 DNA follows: TGTGCCAGTAGTATAGGAGGGCCCTCCTACAATGAGCAGTTCTTC. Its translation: CASSIGGPSYNEQFF.

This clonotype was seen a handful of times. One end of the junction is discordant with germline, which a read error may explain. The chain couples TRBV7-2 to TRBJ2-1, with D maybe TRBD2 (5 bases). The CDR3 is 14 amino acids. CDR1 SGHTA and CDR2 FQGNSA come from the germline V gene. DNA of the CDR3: TGTGCCAGCAGCTTAGGGGAGTGGCGGTCAGAGCGGTTCTTC. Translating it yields CASSLGEWRSERFF.

This CDR3 reads CASSVADRGGETQYF. CDR3 DNA sequence: TGTGCCAGCAGCGTGGCGGACAGGGGGGGAGAGACCCAGTACTTC. The rearrangement uses TRBV9 and TRBJ2-5; TRBD1 agrees at 10 bases. CDR3 length: 15 amino acids. The junction had 5 bases not matched to a gene; V was cut back by 2 bases and J by 4 bases. Per the germline V gene, CDR1 is SGDLS and CDR2 is YYNGEE.

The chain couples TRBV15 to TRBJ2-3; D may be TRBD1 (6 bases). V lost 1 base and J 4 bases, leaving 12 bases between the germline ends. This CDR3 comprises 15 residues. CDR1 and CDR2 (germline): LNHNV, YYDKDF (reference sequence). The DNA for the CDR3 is TGTGCCACCAGCAGAGGTGATGGGGGCTCAGATACGCAGTATTTT. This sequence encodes CATSRGDGGSDTQYF.

The CDR3 protein is CASSQDLGGGNTGELFF. In DNA form, the CDR3 reads TGCGCCAGCAGCCAAGATCTTGGCGGGGGGAACACCGGGGAGCTGTTTTTT. This chain connects TRBV4-3 to TRBJ2-2, with TRBD2 identical over 7 bases. Germline V gene sequence: CDR1 LGHNA, CDR2 YSLEER. J was trimmed by 1 base and V by 0 bases; bases with no gene match: 5. The CDR3 covers 17 residues.

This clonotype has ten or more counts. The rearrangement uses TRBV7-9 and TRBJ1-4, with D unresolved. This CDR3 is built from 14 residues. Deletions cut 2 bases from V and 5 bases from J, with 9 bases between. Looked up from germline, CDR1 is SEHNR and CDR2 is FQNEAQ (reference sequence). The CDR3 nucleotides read TGTGCCAGCAGCTTAAACTTAGACAATGAAAAACTGTTTTTT. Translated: CASSLNLDNEKLFF. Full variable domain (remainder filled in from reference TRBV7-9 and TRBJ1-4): DTGVSQNPRHKITKRGQNVTFRCDPISEHNRLYWYRQTLGQGPEFLTYFQNEAQLEKSRLLSDRFSAERPKGSFSTLEIQRTEQGDSAMYLCASSLNLDNEKLFFGSGTQLSVL.

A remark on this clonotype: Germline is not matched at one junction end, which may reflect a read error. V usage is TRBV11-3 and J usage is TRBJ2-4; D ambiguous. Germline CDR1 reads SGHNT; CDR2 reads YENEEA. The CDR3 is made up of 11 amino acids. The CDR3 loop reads CASSFSGRPVF. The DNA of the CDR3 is TGTGCCAGCAGCTTCTCCGGTAGGCCCGTGTTC.

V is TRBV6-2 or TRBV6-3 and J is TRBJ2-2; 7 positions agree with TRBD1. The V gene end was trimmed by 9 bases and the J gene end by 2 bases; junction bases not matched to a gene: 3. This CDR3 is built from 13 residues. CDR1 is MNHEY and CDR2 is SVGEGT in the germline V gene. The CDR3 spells CASQGGNTGELFF. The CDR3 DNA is TGTGCCAGTCAAGGGGGCAACACCGGGGAGCTGTTTTTT.

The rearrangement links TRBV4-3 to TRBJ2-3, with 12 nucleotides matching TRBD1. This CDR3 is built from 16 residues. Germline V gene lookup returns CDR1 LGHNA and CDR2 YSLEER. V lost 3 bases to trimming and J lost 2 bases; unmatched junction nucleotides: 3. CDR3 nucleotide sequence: TGCGCCAGCAGCCAGGGACAGGGGGCTTTCACAGATACGCAGTATTTT. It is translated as CASSQGQGAFTDTQYF.

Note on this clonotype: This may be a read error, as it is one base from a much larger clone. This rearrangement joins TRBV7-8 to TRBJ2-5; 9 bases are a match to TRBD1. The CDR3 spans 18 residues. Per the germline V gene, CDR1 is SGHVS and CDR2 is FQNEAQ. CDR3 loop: CASSPTTLWGQGQETRYF. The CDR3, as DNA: TGTGCCAGCAGCCCAACTACACTTTGGGGACAGGGACAAGAGACCCGGTACTTC.

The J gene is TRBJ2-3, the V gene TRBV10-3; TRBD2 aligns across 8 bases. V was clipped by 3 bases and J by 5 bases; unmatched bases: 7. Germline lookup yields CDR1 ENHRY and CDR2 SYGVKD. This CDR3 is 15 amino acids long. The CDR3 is CAISDAGGPKDTQYF. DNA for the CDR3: TGTGCCATCAGTGACGCGGGAGGCCCAAAAGATACGCAGTATTTT.

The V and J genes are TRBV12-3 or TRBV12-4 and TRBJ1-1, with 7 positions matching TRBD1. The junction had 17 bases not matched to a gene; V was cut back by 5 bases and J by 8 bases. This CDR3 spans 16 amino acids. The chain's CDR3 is CASSPMGQSGVGEAFF. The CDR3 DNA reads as TGTGCCAGCAGTCCGATGGGACAGTCGGGGGTTGGCGAAGCTTTCTTT.

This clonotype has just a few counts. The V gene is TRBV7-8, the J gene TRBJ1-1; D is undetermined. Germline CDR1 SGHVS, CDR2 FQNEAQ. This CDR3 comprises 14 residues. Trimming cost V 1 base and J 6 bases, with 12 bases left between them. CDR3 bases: TGTGCCAGCAGCTTAGATCGGTTTAAGGCTGAAGCTTTCTTT. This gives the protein CASSLDRFKAEAFF.

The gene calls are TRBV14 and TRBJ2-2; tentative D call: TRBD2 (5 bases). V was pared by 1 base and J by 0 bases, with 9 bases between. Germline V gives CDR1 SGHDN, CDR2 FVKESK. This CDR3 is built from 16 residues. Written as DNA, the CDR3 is TGTGCCAGCAGCCAAGTGCGGGCCTCGAACACCGGGGAGCTGTTTTTT. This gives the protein CASSQVRASNTGELFF.

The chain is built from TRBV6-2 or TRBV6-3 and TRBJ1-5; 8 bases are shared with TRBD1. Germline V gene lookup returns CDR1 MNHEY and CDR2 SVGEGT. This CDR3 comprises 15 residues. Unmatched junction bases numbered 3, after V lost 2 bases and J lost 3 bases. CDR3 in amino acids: CASSYGDRFNQPQHF. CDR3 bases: TGTGCCAGCAGTTACGGGGACAGGTTCAATCAGCCCCAGCATTTT.

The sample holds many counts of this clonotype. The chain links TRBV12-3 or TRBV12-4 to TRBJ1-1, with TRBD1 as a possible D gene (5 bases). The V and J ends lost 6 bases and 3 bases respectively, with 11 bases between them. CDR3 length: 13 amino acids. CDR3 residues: CASSPDRYTEAFF. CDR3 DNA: TGTGCCAGCAGCCCCGACAGATACACTGAAGCTTTCTTT.

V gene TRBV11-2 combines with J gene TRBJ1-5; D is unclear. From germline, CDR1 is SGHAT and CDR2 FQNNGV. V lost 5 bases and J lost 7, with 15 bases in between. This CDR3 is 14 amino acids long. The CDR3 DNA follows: TGTGCCAGCAGCCCCGGCCCTGACGGACAGCCCCAGCATTTT. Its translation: CASSPGPDGQPQHF.

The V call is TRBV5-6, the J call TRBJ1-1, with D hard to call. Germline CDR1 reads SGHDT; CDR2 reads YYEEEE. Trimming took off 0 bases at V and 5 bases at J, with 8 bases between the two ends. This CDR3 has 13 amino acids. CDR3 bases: TGTGCCAGCAGCTTGGACAGCTGGACTGAAGCTTTCTTT. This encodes CASSLDSWTEAFF.